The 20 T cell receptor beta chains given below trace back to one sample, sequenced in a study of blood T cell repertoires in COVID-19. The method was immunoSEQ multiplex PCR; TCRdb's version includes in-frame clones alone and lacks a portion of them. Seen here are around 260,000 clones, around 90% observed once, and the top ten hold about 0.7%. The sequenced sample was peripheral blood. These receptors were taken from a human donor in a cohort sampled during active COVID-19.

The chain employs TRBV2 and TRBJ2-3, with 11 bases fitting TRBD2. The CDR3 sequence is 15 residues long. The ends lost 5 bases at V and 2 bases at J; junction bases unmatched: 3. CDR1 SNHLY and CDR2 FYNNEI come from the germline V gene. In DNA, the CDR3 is TGTGCCAGCAGTCTAGCGGGGGGAAACACAGATACGCAGTATTTT. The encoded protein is CASSLAGGNTDTQYF. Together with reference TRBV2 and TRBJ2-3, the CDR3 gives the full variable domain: EPEVTQTPSHQVTQMGQEVILRCVPISNHLYFYWYRQILGQKVEFLVSFYNNEISEKSEIFDDQFSVERPDGSNFTLKIRSTKLEDSAMYFCASSLAGGNTDTQYFGPGTRLTVL.

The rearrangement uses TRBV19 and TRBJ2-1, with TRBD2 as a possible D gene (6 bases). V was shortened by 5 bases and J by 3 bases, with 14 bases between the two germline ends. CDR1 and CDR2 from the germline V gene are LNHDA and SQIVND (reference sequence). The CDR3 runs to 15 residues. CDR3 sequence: CASSQTGLNYNEQFF. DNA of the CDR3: TGTGCCAGTAGTCAAACGGGACTCAACTACAATGAGCAGTTCTTC. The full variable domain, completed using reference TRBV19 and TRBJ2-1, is DGGITQSPKYLFRKEGQNVTLSCEQNLNHDAMYWYRQDPGQGLRLIYYSQIVNDFQKGDIAEGYSVSREKKESFPLTVTSAQKNPTAFYLCASSQTGLNYNEQFFGPGTRLTVL.

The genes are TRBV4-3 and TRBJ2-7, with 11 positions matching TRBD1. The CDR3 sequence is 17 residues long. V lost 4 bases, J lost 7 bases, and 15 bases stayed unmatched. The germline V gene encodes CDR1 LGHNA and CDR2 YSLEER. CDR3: CASSPDLGQGALYEQYF. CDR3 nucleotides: TGCGCCAGCAGCCCAGACCTCGGACAGGGGGCGTTATATGAGCAGTACTTC.

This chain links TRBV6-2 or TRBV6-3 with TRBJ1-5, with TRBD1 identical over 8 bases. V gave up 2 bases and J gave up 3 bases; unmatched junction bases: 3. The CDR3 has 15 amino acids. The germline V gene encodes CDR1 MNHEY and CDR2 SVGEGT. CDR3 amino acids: CASSYRTGTNQPQHF. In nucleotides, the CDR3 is TGTGCCAGCAGTTACAGGACAGGGACCAATCAGCCCCAGCATTTT.

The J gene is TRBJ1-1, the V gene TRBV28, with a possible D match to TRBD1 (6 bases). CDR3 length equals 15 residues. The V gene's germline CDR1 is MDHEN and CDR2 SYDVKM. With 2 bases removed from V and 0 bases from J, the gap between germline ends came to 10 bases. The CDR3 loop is CASSLGAGVNTEAFF. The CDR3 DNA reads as TGTGCCAGCAGTTTAGGGGCAGGGGTGAACACTGAAGCTTTCTTT.

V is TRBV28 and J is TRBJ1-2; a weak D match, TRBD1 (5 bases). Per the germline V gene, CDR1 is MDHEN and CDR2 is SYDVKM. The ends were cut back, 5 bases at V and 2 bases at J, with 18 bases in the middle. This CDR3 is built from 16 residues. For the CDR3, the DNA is TGTGCCAGCAGTCTGGCGCAATTCAGGGAAAACTATGGCTACACCTTC. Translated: CASSLAQFRENYGYTF.

The CDR3 bases are TGTGCCAGCAGTTTATTACCCCCTAGCGGGGGATCGGAGACCCAGTACTTC. It specifies CASSLLPPSGGSETQYF. The rearrangement uses TRBV27 and TRBJ2-5; 10 bases match TRBD2. With 1 base clipped from V and 5 bases from J, the junction kept 10 bases outside the gene matches. The CDR3 runs 17 residues. The germline V gene has CDR1 MNHEY and CDR2 SMNVEV (reference sequence).

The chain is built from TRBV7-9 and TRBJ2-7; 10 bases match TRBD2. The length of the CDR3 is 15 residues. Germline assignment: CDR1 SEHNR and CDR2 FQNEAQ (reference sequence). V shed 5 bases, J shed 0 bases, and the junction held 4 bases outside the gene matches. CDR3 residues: CASSGSGRSSYEQYF. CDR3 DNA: TGTGCCAGCAGCGGTAGCGGGAGGTCCTCCTACGAGCAGTACTTC.

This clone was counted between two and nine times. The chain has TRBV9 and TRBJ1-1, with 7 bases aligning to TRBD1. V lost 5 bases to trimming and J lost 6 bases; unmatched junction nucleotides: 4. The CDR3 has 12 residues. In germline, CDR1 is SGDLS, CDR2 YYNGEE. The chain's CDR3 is CASSPTGPEAFF. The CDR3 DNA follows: TGTGCCAGCAGTCCGACAGGGCCTGAAGCTTTCTTT.

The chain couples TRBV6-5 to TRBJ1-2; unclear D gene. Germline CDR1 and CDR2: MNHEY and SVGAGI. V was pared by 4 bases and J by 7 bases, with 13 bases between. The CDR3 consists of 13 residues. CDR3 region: CASSLERFGGYTF. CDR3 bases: TGTGCCAGCAGTTTGGAGAGATTCGGTGGCTACACCTTC.

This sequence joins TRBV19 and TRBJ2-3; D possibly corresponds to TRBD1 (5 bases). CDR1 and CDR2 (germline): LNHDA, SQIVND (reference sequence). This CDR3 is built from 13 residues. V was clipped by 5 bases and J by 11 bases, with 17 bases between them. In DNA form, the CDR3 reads TGTGCCAGTAGTGTGGACACCCCATCGCGGCAGTATTTT. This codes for CASSVDTPSRQYF.

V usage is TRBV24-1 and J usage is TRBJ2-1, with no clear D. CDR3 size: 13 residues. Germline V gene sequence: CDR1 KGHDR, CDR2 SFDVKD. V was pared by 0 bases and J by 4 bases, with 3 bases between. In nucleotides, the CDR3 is TGTGCCACCAGTGATTTGCTGTACAATGAGCAGTTCTTC. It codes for CATSDLLYNEQFF.

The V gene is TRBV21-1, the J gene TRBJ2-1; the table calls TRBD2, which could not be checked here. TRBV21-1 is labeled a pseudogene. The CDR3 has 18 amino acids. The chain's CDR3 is CASSKPLGSSFSYNEQFF. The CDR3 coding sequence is TGTGCCAGCAGCAAACCCCTGGGGAGTTCCTTCTCCTACAATGAGCAGTTCTTC.

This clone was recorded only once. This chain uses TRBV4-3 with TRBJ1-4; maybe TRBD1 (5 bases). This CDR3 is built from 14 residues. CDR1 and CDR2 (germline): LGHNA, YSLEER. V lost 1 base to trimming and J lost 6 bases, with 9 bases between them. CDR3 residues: CASSQGGGDEKLFF. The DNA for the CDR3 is TGCGCCAGCAGCCAAGGGGGGGGTGATGAAAAACTGTTTTTT.

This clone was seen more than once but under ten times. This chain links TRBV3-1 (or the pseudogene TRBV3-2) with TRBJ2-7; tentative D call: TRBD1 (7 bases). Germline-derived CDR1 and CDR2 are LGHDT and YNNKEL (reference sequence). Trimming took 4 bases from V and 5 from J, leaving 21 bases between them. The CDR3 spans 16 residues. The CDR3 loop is CASSPGETGSFHEQYF. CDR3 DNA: TGTGCCAGCAGCCCGGGGGAGACAGGGTCTTTTCACGAGCAGTACTTC.

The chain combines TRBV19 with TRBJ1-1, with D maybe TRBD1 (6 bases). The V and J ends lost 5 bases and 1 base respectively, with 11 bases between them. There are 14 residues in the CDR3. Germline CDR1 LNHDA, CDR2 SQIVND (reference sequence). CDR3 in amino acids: CASSLLQGNTEAFF. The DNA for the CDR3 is TGTGCCAGTAGTTTACTACAGGGGAACACTGAAGCTTTCTTT.

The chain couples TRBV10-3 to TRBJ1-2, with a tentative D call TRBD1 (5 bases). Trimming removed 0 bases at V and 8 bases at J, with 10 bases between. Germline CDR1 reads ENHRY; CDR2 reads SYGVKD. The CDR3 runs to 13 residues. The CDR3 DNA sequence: TGTGCCATCAGTGAGTCGGGGCTAGAAGGCTACACCTTC. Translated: CAISESGLEGYTF.

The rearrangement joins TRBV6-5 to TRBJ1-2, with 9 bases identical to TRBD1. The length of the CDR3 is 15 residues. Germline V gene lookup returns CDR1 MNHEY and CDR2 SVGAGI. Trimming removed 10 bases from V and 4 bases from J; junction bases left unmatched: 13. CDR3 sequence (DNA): TGTGCCACAAAACCTTCGACAGGGGGAGGCTATGGCTACACCTTC. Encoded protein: CATKPSTGGGYGYTF.

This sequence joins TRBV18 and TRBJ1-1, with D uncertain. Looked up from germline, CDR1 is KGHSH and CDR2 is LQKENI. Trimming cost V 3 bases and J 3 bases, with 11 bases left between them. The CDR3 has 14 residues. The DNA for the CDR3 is TGTGCCAGCTCACCCAGGCAGGTGGACACTGAAGCTTTCTTT. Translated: CASSPRQVDTEAFF.

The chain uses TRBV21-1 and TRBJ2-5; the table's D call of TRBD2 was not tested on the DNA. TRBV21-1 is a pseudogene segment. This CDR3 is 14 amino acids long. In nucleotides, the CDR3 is TGTGCCAGCAGCACTTGGGAGACACGGCAGACCCAGTACTTC. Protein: CASSTWETRQTQYF.